This T cell receptor (beta chain) is from a study of blood T cell repertoires in COVID-19. Across the study: Italy, Spain and the United States were the sources of the convalescent and acute COVID-19 samples. T cells, B-cell-depleted T cells, or PBMCs supplied cDNA or gDNA.

Here immunoSEQ multiplex PCR was the method, and the copy in TCRdb shows in-frame clones only, minus some. Of under 300,000 clones in the sample, roughly 80% are singletons; the top ten hold around 3.3%. Trimming removed 3 bases from V and 1 base from J, with 9 bases in between. The CDR3 covers 14 residues. Germline CDR1 and CDR2: MNHEY and SMNVEV (reference sequence). Specimen: peripheral blood. The receptor was isolated from a woman aged 18-29 years with acute or convalescent COVID-19. The chain employs TRBV27 and TRBJ1-1; D is perhaps TRBD1 (6 bases). The CDR3 spells CASSFRGTNTEAFF. DNA of the CDR3: TGTGCCAGCAGTTTCAGGGGAACGAACACTGAAGCTTTCTTT.